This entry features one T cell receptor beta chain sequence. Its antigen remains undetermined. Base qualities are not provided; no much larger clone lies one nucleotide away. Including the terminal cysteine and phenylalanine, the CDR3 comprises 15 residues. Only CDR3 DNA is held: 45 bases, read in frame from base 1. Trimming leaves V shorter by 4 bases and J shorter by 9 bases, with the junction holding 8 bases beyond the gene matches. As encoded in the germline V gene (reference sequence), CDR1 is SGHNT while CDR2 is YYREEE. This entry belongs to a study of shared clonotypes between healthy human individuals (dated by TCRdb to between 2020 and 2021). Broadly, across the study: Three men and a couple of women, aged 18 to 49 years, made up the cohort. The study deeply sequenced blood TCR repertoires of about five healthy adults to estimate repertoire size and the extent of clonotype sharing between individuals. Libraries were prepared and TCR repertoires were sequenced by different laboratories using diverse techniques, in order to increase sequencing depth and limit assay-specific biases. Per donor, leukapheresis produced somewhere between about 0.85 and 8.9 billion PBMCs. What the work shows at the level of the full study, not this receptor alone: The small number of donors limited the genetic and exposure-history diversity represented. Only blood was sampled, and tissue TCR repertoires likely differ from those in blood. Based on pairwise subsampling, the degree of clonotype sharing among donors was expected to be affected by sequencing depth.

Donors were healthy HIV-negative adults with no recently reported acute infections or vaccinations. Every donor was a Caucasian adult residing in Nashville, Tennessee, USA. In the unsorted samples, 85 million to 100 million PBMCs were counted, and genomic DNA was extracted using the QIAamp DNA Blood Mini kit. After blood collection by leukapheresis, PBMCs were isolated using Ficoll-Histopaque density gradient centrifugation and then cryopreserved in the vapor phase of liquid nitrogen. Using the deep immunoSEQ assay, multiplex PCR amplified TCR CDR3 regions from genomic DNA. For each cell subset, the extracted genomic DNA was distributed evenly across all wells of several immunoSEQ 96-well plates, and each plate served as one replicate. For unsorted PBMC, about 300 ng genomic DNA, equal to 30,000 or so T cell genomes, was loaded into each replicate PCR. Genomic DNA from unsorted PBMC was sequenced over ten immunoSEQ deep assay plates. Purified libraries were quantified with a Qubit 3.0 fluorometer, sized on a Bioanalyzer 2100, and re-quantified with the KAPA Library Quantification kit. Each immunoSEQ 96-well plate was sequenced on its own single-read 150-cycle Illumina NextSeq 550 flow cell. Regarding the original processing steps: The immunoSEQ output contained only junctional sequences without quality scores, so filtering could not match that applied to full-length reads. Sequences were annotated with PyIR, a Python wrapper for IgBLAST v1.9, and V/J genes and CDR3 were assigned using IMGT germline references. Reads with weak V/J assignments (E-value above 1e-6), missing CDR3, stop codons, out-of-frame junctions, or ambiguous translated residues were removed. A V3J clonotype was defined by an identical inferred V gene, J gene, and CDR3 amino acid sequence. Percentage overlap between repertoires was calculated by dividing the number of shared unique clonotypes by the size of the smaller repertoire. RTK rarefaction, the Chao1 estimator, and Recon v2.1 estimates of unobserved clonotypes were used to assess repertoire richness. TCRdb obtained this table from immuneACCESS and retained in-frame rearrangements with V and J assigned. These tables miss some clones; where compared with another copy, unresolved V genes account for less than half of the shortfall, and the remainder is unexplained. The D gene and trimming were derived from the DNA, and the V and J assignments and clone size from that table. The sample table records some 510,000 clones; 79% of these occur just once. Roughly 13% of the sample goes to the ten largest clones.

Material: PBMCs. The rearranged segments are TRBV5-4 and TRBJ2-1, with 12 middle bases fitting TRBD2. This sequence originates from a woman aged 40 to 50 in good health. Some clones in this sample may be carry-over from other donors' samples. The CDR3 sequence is CASSPGASGRAEQFF. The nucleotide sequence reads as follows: TGTGCCAGCAGCCCGGGGGCTAGCGGGAGGGCTGAGCAGTTCTTC.